The clone carrying this T cell receptor beta chain was observed a handful of times. What it recognizes is unknown. The CDR3 spans 16 residues. V lost 5 bases and J 0 bases, leaving 15 bases between the germline ends. Germline V CDR1 and CDR2: LNHDA, SQIVND (reference sequence). These data originate in a study of T cells after yellow fever vaccination. For the study at large: It was SMART-Seq v4 Ultra Low Input that prepared the fractions with low cell numbers.

Study-wide points: Primary-vaccination clones mostly resurfaced post-booster (96% CD4, roughly 87% CD8). Clonotypes found in both CD4 and CD8 compartments made up a small share.

As TCR cDNA was made by 5'RACE template switching, a universal primer site and UMIs were added. One entry per CDR3 protein results from TCRdb running MiXCR on the 5' RACE reads. The profile covers some 120,000 distinct CDR3 sequences, with about 15% appearing a single time and 43% taken by the ten largest. Specimen: CD8+ T cells sorted from PBMCs, collected 5 days after the yellow fever booster vaccination. The chain links TRBV19 to TRBJ2-3; D perhaps matches TRBD1 (6 bases). This TCR derives from a man between 18 and 29 years old who received the YFV17D yellow fever vaccine. The CDR3 DNA follows: TGTGCCAGTAGTGGTGACAGGACGACCAGCACAGATACGCAGTATTTT. It translates to CASSGDRTTSTDTQYF.